Listed here are 32 T cell receptor beta chains from one sample, sequenced in a study of blood T cell repertoires in COVID-19 (dated by TCRdb to 2019 to 2021). The method behind the library was the immunoSEQ multiplex PCR assay. TCRdb took over this immuneACCESS table, retaining in-frame rearrangements with V and J assigned. Such tables are incomplete; in checked studies, under half of the missing clones stem from an unresolved V gene, and the remainder is unexplained. Here the sample has roughly 100,000 clones; more than 80% occur a single time. Together, the top ten hold less than 5% of the sample. Sequencing was carried out using peripheral blood. Receptor source: a human donor in a cohort sampled during active COVID-19.

The chain has TRBV7-9 and TRBJ1-1; TRBD1 is a possible D gene (6 bases). CDR1 is SEHNR, CDR2 FQNEAQ, per germline (reference sequence). The CDR3 totals 15 residues. Trimming stripped 5 bases from V and 4 bases from J, with 17 bases between. The CDR3: CASSPPGGAVTEAFF. The CDR3 DNA reads as TGTGCCAGCAGCCCGCCCGGGGGGGCTGTCACTGAAGCTTTCTTT.

The chain recombines TRBV23-1 with TRBJ2-7; TRBD1 matches 9 bases. TRBV23-1 is placed among ORFs of uncertain function. The CDR3 is 18 residues long. V lost 2 bases, J lost 3 bases, and 14 bases stayed unmatched. The CDR3 spells CASSQAWTGVSINYEQYF. DNA of the CDR3: TGCGCCAGCAGTCAAGCTTGGACAGGGGTCTCGATCAACTACGAGCAGTACTTC.

The genes are TRBV2 and TRBJ2-3, with 14 nucleotides matching TRBD2. Germline V CDR1 and CDR2: SNHLY, FYNNEI. After removal of 5 bases from V and 0 bases from J, the junction contained 4 bases not matched to a gene. The CDR3 is made up of 17 amino acids. Here the CDR3 DNA reads TGTGCCAGCAGTCTGGGACTAGCGGGGGCAAGCACAGATACGCAGTATTTT. It translates to CASSLGLAGASTDTQYF.

This chain joins TRBV19 and TRBJ2-7; a possible D gene is TRBD1 (6 bases). With 6 bases removed from V and 2 bases from J, the gap between germline ends came to 23 bases. The germline gives CDR1 LNHDA, CDR2 SQIVND (reference sequence). The CDR3 length is 17 residues. The CDR3 nucleotides are TGTGCCAGTAGCAGAACAGAGACTGGACAGTACCCCTACGAGCAGTACTTC. Its protein product is CASSRTETGQYPYEQYF.

The DNA of the CDR3 is TGTGCCAGCAAACTAGCGGGGGGGCGAAGCACAGATACGCAGTATTTT. This codes for CASKLAGGRSTDTQYF. The V call is TRBV2, the J call TRBJ2-3; TRBD2 agrees at 13 bases. Trimming removed 7 bases from V and 0 bases from J; junction bases left unmatched: 4. This CDR3 comprises 16 residues. The germline V gene encodes CDR1 SNHLY and CDR2 FYNNEI. Complete variable domain (other parts from reference TRBV2 and TRBJ2-3): EPEVTQTPSHQVTQMGQEVILRCVPISNHLYFYWYRQILGQKVEFLVSFYNNEISEKSEIFDDQFSVERPDGSNFTLKIRSTKLEDSAMYFCASKLAGGRSTDTQYFGPGTRLTVL.

The genes are TRBV27 and TRBJ2-7; D is possibly TRBD1 (6 bases). The ends were cut back, 5 bases at V and 2 bases at J, with 19 bases in the middle. Germline V gene sequence: CDR1 MNHEY, CDR2 SMNVEV (reference sequence). This CDR3 is 16 amino acids long. The CDR3 DNA sequence: TGTGCCAGCAGTCCGACCGGGGCAGGGGTTCCCTACGAGCAGTACTTC. Translation: CASSPTGAGVPYEQYF.

This chain links TRBV19 with TRBJ2-1, with D possibly TRBD1 on 6 matching bases. The CDR3 loop spans 14 amino acids. Germline CDR1 is LNHDA and CDR2 is SQIVND (reference sequence). V lost 3 bases, J lost 9 bases, and 15 bases lay in between. This CDR3 reads CASSITGFYGEQFF. The CDR3 nucleotides are TGTGCCAGTAGTATCACAGGGTTCTACGGTGAGCAGTTCTTC.

The CDR3 loop is CASRGTGVDTQYF. In nucleotides, the CDR3 is TGTGCCAGCAGAGGGACAGGGGTGGATACGCAGTATTTT. The rearrangement links TRBV12-3 or TRBV12-4 to TRBJ2-3, with 10 bases that match TRBD1. Unmatched junction bases numbered 3, after V lost 6 bases and J lost 6 bases. CDR3 size: 13 residues.

This chain joins TRBV7-2 and TRBJ2-3; 10 positions match TRBD2. The CDR3 loop spans 16 amino acids. Germline V lookup: CDR1 SGHTA, CDR2 FQGNSA. V shed 5 bases and J 2 bases; nucleotides not matched to a gene: 7. DNA of the CDR3: TGTGCCAGCAGCCCCTTAGCGGGGGGTGTCACAGATACGCAGTATTTT. This codes for CASSPLAGGVTDTQYF. The complete variable domain, with remaining parts taken from reference TRBV7-2 and TRBJ2-3, reads GAGVSQSPSNKVTEKGKDVELRCDPISGHTALYWYRQSLGQGLEFLIYFQGNSAPDKSGLPSDRFSAERTGGSVSTLTIQRTQQEDSAVYLCASSPLAGGVTDTQYFGPGTRLTVL.

V gene TRBV20-1 combines with J gene TRBJ2-7, with D perhaps matching TRBD1 (5 bases). The CDR3 sequence is 14 residues long. V gave up 3 bases and J gave up 0 bases, with 12 bases separating them. Germline CDR1 reads DFQATT; CDR2 reads SNEGSKA (reference sequence). Written as DNA, the CDR3 is TGCAGTGCTAGTAGGCAAGGGGACTCCTACGAGCAGTACTTC. Amino acid sequence: CSASRQGDSYEQYF.

This clone was seen just once. The rearrangement uses TRBV11-2 and TRBJ2-7; weak D call: TRBD2 (5 bases). V shed 2 bases and J shed 3 bases, with 8 bases lying between them. Looked up from germline, CDR1 is SGHAT and CDR2 is FQNNGV. This CDR3 comprises 13 residues. CDR3 nucleotides: TGTGCCAGCAGCTTATATCGGGGCTACGAGCAGTACTTC. Protein: CASSLYRGYEQYF.

V gene TRBV18 combines with J gene TRBJ2-1, with D hard to call. Trimming took off 0 bases at V and 1 base at J, with 10 bases between the two ends. Germline V gene sequence: CDR1 KGHSH, CDR2 LQKENI. The CDR3 sequence is 16 residues long. CDR3 sequence (DNA): TGTGCCAGCTCACCACCCCAGGCTGGGTCCTACAATGAGCAGTTCTTC. Protein product: CASSPPQAGSYNEQFF. The whole variable domain, remainder taken from reference TRBV18 and TRBJ2-1, is NAGVMQNPRHLVRRRGQEARLRCSPMKGHSHVYWYRQLPEEGLKFMVYLQKENIIDESGMPKERFSAEFPKEGPSILRIQQVVRGDSAAYFCASSPPQAGSYNEQFFGPGTRLTVL.

This chain joins TRBV18 and TRBJ2-5; 14 nucleotides line up with TRBD2. Germline CDR1 reads KGHSH; CDR2 reads LQKENI. The CDR3 is made up of 16 amino acids. J lost 5 bases, V lost 2 bases, and 4 bases had no gene match. The CDR3 DNA reads TGTGCCAGCTCACCAATCCGACTAGCGGGGGGGGAGACCCAGTACTTC. Translation: CASSPIRLAGGETQYF.

The genes are TRBV10-3 and TRBJ2-2, with a weak D call TRBD2 (5 bases). The CDR3 spans 15 residues. Germline CDR1 and CDR2: ENHRY and SYGVKD. V dropped 2 bases and J dropped 7 bases, with 14 bases sitting between them. The CDR3 DNA is TGTGCCATCAGTGAGATGGGGAGCAGAGGCGGGGAGCTGTTTTTT. Encoded protein: CAISEMGSRGGELFF.

The chain couples TRBV19 to TRBJ1-4; 7 nucleotides agree with TRBD1. This CDR3 is 16 amino acids long. Trimming removed 6 bases from V and 0 bases from J; junction bases left unmatched: 7. Germline CDR1 LNHDA, CDR2 SQIVND (reference sequence). CDR3 bases: TGTGCCAGTAGGCAACCAGGGGGACCAACTAATGAAAAACTGTTTTTT. Its protein product is CASRQPGGPTNEKLFF.

This clone was seen just once. The gene calls are TRBV18 and TRBJ2-2; TRBD2 agrees at 12 bases. Germline CDR1 and CDR2: KGHSH and LQKENI. The V and J ends lost 3 bases and 5 bases, in that order; junction bases with no gene match: 4. This CDR3 has 16 residues. The CDR3: CASSPRLAGATGELFF. The CDR3, as DNA: TGTGCCAGCTCACCGAGACTAGCGGGGGCAACCGGGGAGCTGTTTTTT.

The genes are TRBV5-5 and TRBJ2-3; 11 nucleotides match TRBD2. CDR1 SGHKS and CDR2 YYEKEE come from the germline V gene (reference sequence). The CDR3 extends over 17 amino acids. The trim removed 5 bases at V and 5 bases at J, leaving 13 bases unmatched. The CDR3 region has the DNA TGTGCCAGCAGTGAGAGGCTAGCGGGGGGCCGGGTAGATACGCAGTATTTT. It yields the protein CASSERLAGGRVDTQYF.

V usage is TRBV7-9 and J usage is TRBJ1-6; D is undetermined. This CDR3 is built from 15 residues. With 5 bases removed from V and 6 bases from J, the gap between germline ends came to 14 bases. Looked up from germline, CDR1 is SEHNR and CDR2 is FQNEAQ (reference sequence). This CDR3 is CASSDRGQLNSPLHF. The CDR3 DNA reads TGTGCCAGCAGCGATCGTGGGCAGCTTAATTCACCCCTCCACTTT.

This chain uses TRBV7-8 with TRBJ2-3; 9 positions agree with TRBD1. After removal of 5 bases from V and 4 bases from J, the junction contained 4 bases not matched to a gene. The length of the CDR3 is 14 residues. CDR1 is SGHVS, CDR2 FQNEAQ, per germline. The CDR3 DNA is TGTGCCAGCAGCCCAAGACAGGGGGCAGATACGCAGTATTTT. Its protein is CASSPRQGADTQYF.

The rearrangement joins TRBV19 to TRBJ1-6; D unclear. CDR1 LNHDA and CDR2 SQIVND come from the germline V gene (reference sequence). The ends were cut back, 2 bases at V and 0 bases at J, with 5 bases in the middle. The CDR3 has 15 amino acids. As DNA, the CDR3 is TGTGCCAGTAGTATATCTAGCTCCTATAATTCACCCCTCCACTTT. It codes for CASSISSSYNSPLHF. Full variable domain (rest looked up from reference TRBV19 and TRBJ1-6): DGGITQSPKYLFRKEGQNVTLSCEQNLNHDAMYWYRQDPGQGLRLIYYSQIVNDFQKGDIAEGYSVSREKKESFPLTVTSAQKNPTAFYLCASSISSSYNSPLHFGNGTRLTVT.

This chain links TRBV4-3 with TRBJ2-1; 7 bases are shared with TRBD1. The CDR3 consists of 16 residues. V shed 0 bases and J 7 bases; nucleotides not matched to a gene: 9. The germline V gene encodes CDR1 LGHNA and CDR2 YSLEER. Here the CDR3 DNA reads TGCGCCAGCAGCCAAGATCATCAGACAGGGAATAATGAGCAGTTCTTC. Protein sequence: CASSQDHQTGNNEQFF.

This chain uses TRBV5-1 with TRBJ2-1; TRBD2 matches at 9 bases. Germline V gene data show CDR1 as SGHRS and CDR2 as YFSETQ. This CDR3 has 14 residues. Unmatched junction bases numbered 4, after V lost 4 bases and J lost 5 bases. The CDR3 protein is CASSRLAGNNEQFF. The CDR3, as DNA: TGCGCCAGCAGCAGGCTAGCGGGGAACAATGAGCAGTTCTTC.

The V gene is TRBV3-1 (or the pseudogene TRBV3-2), the J gene TRBJ2-7; 7 nucleotides match TRBD2. This CDR3 has 16 residues. Losses at the gene ends were 0 bases for V and 1 base for J; bases not matched to a gene: 6. Germline-derived CDR1 and CDR2 are LGHDT and YNNKEL (reference sequence). The CDR3 DNA sequence: TGTGCCAGCAGCCAAGAGTCATGGGAGGGATCCTACGAGCAGTACTTC. Protein sequence: CASSQESWEGSYEQYF.

The rearrangement links TRBV11-3 to TRBJ2-7; D gene unclear. The germline CDR1 and CDR2 sequences are SGHNT and YENEEA. Between the trimmed V and J ends, which lost 5 bases and 2 bases, there was a span of 13 bases. The CDR3 loop spans 14 amino acids. The CDR3 reads CASSPPTQTYEQYF. The CDR3 coding sequence is TGTGCCAGCAGCCCCCCAACGCAGACCTACGAGCAGTACTTC.

V and J are TRBV2 and TRBJ2-5; the D gene is possibly TRBD2 (5 bases). From germline, CDR1 is SNHLY and CDR2 FYNNEI. The CDR3 is 13 residues long. The V end was cut by 10 bases, the J end by 5 bases, with 17 bases between. CDR3 nucleotide sequence: TGTGCCACGAGATTGGGGAGCACGGAGACCCAGTACTTC. Amino acid sequence: CATRLGSTETQYF.

The chain employs TRBV29-1 and TRBJ2-4; TRBD1 is a possible D gene (6 bases). Germline CDR1 reads SQVTM; CDR2 reads ANQGSEA. The CDR3 totals 13 residues. V was trimmed by 2 bases and J by 13 bases, leaving 18 bases between them. The CDR3, as DNA: TGCAGCGTTGAATACCAGGGGATACAACACCAGTACTTC. It is translated as CSVEYQGIQHQYF.

The rearrangement links TRBV5-1 to TRBJ1-5, with 9 bases lining up with TRBD1. CDR3 length equals 19 residues. J lost 0 bases, V lost 4 bases, and 14 bases had no gene match. Germline V gives CDR1 SGHRS, CDR2 YFSETQ. Here the CDR3 DNA reads TGCGCCAGCAGCCCTAACGGGGGACAGGGCCTTTATAGCAATCAGCCCCAGCATTTT. Its translation is CASSPNGGQGLYSNQPQHF.

The CDR3 here is CASSQTGLTNYGYTF. DNA of the CDR3: TGTGCCAGCTCACAAACGGGACTGACAAACTATGGCTACACCTTC. This rearrangement joins TRBV18 to TRBJ1-2, with a tentative D call TRBD1 (5 bases). Deletions cut 4 bases from V and 2 bases from J, with 14 bases between. The CDR3 extends over 15 amino acids. Germline V gives CDR1 KGHSH, CDR2 LQKENI.

This chain links TRBV2 with TRBJ2-3; 9 positions agree with TRBD2. The V segment lost 8 bases and the J segment 6 bases; nucleotides outside the gene matches: 6. In germline, CDR1 is SNHLY, CDR2 FYNNEI. This CDR3 is 13 amino acids long. CDR3: CASGAGGWDTQYF. DNA of the CDR3: TGTGCCAGCGGAGCGGGGGGCTGGGATACGCAGTATTTT.

The chain joins TRBV2 to TRBJ2-3; TRBD1 matches 10 bases. The V gene's germline CDR1 is SNHLY and CDR2 FYNNEI. CDR3 size: 14 residues. The J segment lost 6 bases and the V segment lost 8 bases, leaving 8 bases of the junction unmatched. The CDR3 DNA reads as TGTGCCAGCGGCCCGGACAGGGGGTCTGATACGCAGTATTTT. Protein product: CASGPDRGSDTQYF.

The rearrangement links TRBV29-1 to TRBJ2-2; no definite D call. CDR1 is SQVTM and CDR2 is ANQGSEA in the germline V gene. The CDR3 loop spans 15 amino acids. Trimming removed 7 bases from V and 6 bases from J, with 21 bases in between. The CDR3 loop is CSATRLASPSGELFF. Written as DNA, the CDR3 is TGCAGCGCGACGAGGCTGGCCTCGCCATCCGGGGAGCTGTTTTTT.

This clone was observed a handful of times. This chain connects TRBV30 to TRBJ2-7; maybe TRBD2 (5 bases). V was clipped by 5 bases and J by 3 bases, with 17 bases between them. Germline lookup yields CDR1 GTSNPN and CDR2 SVGIG (reference sequence). The CDR3 runs 14 residues. CDR3 sequence reads: CAWQDRGRSYEQYF. Here the CDR3 DNA reads TGTGCCTGGCAAGACCGGGGTAGGAGCTACGAGCAGTACTTC.